The T cell receptor (beta chain) described here comes from a study of T cell responses to AZD1222 COVID-19 vaccine. Study observations and caveats: At baseline, seropositivity was found in only a handful of AZD1222 recipients.

Remarks on this clone: Its antigen is not identified.

The germline V and J ends were trimmed by 4 bases and 0 bases, with 13 bases remaining between them. The CDR3 length is 15 residues. Germline V CDR1 and CDR2: SGHRS, YFSETQ. Some clones are missing from TCRdb's copy, which holds only in-frame ones; the method was immunoSEQ multiplex PCR. Counted here are more than 150,000 clones, approximately 91% occurring once; the ten biggest clones make up approximately 1.4%. This TCR derives from an adult who received the AZD1222 COVID-19 vaccine. V usage is TRBV5-1 and J usage is TRBJ2-5, with D hard to call. Source: peripheral blood, taken 28 days after the second AZD1222 dose. For the CDR3, the DNA is TGCGCCAGCAGCGTGGGATCCTCGTACCAAGAGACCCAGTACTTC. This encodes CASSVGSSYQETQYF.